This TCR beta chain comes out of a study of a mutant IDH1 vaccine in newly diagnosed glioma. Background on the study: Across weeks 1, 3, 5, 7, 11, 15, 19 and 23, patients received a vaccination each time, eight in all. Sex distribution of treated patients was about 60% male and about 40% female; mean age was 40.4 years.

Concerning this clone itself: Its antigen is unidentified.

The germline V gene encodes CDR1 SNHLY and CDR2 FYNNEI. V was pared by 4 bases and J by 2 bases, with 6 bases of the junction left unmatched. The CDR3 runs 17 residues. Sample time point: week 11, during vaccination. Mutant IDH1 20-mer peptide, at 300 ug, made up each vaccine dose, with topical imiquimod. The repertoire was sequenced with immunoSEQ multiplex PCR; TCRdb's copy has only in-frame clones and lacks some. The sample includes around 100,000 clones, 85% to 90% seen only once; the top ten take roughly 0.61%. V is TRBV2 and J is TRBJ2-1, with 12 bases matching TRBD2. Sequencing was performed on PBMCs, taken from a glioma patient whose treatment included an IDH1 peptide vaccine. This clonotype was sampled from a woman between 45 and 60 years old with glioma. The CDR3 protein is CASSVPTSGSAYNEQFF. Here the CDR3 DNA reads TGTGCCAGCAGTGTCCCGACTAGCGGGAGCGCCTACAATGAGCAGTTCTTC.